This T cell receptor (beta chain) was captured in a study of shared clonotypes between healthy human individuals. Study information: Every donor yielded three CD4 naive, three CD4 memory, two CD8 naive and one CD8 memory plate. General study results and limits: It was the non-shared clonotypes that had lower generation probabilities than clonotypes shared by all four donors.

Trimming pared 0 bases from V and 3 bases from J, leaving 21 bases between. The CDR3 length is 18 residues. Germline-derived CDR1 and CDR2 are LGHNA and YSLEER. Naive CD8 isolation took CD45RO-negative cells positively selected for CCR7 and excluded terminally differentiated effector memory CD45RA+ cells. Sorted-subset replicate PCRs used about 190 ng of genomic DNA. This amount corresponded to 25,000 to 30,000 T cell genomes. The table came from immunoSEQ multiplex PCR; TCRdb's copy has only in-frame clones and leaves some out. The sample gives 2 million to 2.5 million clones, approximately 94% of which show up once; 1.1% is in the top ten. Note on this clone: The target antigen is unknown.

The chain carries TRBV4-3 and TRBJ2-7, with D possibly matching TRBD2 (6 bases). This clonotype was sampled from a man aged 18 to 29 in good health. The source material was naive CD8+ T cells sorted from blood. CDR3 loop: CASSQDRSAEGLDYEQYF. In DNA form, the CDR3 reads TGCGCCAGCAGCCAAGATAGGTCGGCGGAGGGCCTGGACTACGAGCAGTACTTC.